The entry below describes one T cell receptor beta chain. Its antigen remains unknown. The CDR3 is 15 residues long. The data were obtained in a study of cytomegalovirus exposure and HLA in healthy donors. This PCR relied on a set of 60 Vbeta primers and 13 Jbeta primers. The method was immunoSEQ multiplex PCR; TCRdb's version includes in-frame clones alone and lacks a portion of them. The profile covers about 140,000 clones, with roughly 72% appearing a single time and 1.8% taken by the ten largest. Study findings and constraints: Equally common other TCR beta chains were less clonally expanded than HLA-associated ones, a later analysis found. Most TCR sequences proved rare, with some public TCRs found in many donors.

The receptor's source is a man aged 40-49 years in good health and CMV-seronegative. The sequenced sample consisted of PBMCs. The rearrangement links TRBV21-1 to TRBJ2-3; TRBD1, the D gene given by the table, was not confirmed from the DNA. TRBV21-1 corresponds to a pseudogene. DNA of the CDR3: TGTGCCAGCAGCCGGTGGACAGAGAGCACAGATACGCAGTATTTT. Translation gives CASSRWTESTDTQYF.